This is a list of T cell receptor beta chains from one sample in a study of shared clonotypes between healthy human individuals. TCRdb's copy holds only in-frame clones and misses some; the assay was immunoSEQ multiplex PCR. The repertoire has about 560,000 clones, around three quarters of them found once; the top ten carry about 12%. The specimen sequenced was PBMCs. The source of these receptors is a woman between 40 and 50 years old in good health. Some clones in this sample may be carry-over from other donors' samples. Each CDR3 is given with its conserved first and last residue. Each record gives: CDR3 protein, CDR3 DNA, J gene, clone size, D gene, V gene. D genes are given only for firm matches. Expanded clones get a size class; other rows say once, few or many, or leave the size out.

CASSIGMNTEAFF TGTGCCAGTAGTATAGGAATGAACACTGAAGCTTTCTTT TRBJ1-1 NA NA TRBV19
CASSRIQGAGGELFF TGTGCCAGTAGTCGTATACAGGGGGCCGGCGGGGAGCTGTTTTTT TRBJ2-2 NA TRBD1 TRBV19
CASTRVQGYETQYF TGTGCCAGCACCCGGGTACAGGGCTATGAGACCCAGTACTTC TRBJ2-5 NA NA TRBV6-1
CASSFGRADTQYF TGCGCCAGCAGCTTCGGGAGGGCTGATACGCAGTATTTT TRBJ2-3 NA TRBD2 TRBV5-1
CASSLAGVVGKLFF TGTGCCAGCAGCTTGGCTGGGGTAGTCGGGAAGCTGTTTTTT TRBJ2-2 once NA TRBV5-4
CASSFLVAGNGYNEQFF TGTGCCAGCAGCTTCCTGGTAGCGGGAAATGGGTACAATGAGCAGTTCTTC TRBJ2-1 NA TRBD2 TRBV5-4
CASSLGLAGSAYEQYF TGCGCCAGCAGCTTGGGACTAGCGGGGTCTGCCTACGAGCAGTACTTC TRBJ2-7 once TRBD2 TRBV4-1
CATRDEQFF TGTGCCACCAGGGATGAGCAGTTCTTC TRBJ2-1 NA NA TRBV3-1/TRBV3-2
CAWTPTANYGYTF TGTGCCTGGACCCCGACCGCTAACTATGGCTACACCTTC TRBJ1-2 NA NA TRBV30
CASRLAGLSTDTQYF TGTGCCAGCCGACTAGCGGGACTTAGCACAGATACGCAGTATTTT TRBJ2-3 NA TRBD2 TRBV7-2
CASSLGQGTGELFF TGTGCCAGCAGCTTAGGACAGGGCACCGGGGAGCTGTTTTTT TRBJ2-2 NA TRBD1 TRBV7-3
CSVGATATMNTEAFF TGCAGCGTAGGCGCTACAGCTACGATGAACACTGAAGCTTTCTTT TRBJ1-1 NA NA TRBV29-1
CSSRIAGMNTEAFF TGCAGCAGTAGGATCGCAGGAATGAACACTGAAGCTTTCTTT TRBJ1-1 NA NA TRBV29-1
CASSLVDTGELFF TGTGCCAGCAGCTTAGTTGACACCGGGGAGCTGTTTTTT TRBJ2-2 NA NA TRBV7-8
CASSPREFLAEAFF TGTGCCAGTAGTCCCCGGGAATTTTTAGCTGAAGCTTTCTTT TRBJ1-1 NA NA TRBV19
CSVDLASGSPYEQYF TGCAGCGTTGATTTGGCTAGCGGGAGCCCCTACGAGCAGTACTTC TRBJ2-7 NA TRBD2 TRBV29-1
CSATNPRPTF TGCAGTGCTACCAACCCCCGACCCACCTTC TRBJ1-2 NA NA TRBV20-1
CASSLPIYGYTF TGTGCCAGCAGTCTTCCCATTTATGGCTACACCTTC TRBJ1-2 NA NA TRBV28
CASSSSSVGEKLFF TGCGCCAGCAGTTCCTCCTCCGTCGGTGAAAAACTGTTTTTT TRBJ1-4 NA NA TRBV10-2
CASSLVTSGTQETQYF TGCGCCAGCAGCTTGGTAACTAGCGGTACACAAGAGACCCAGTACTTC TRBJ2-5 NA TRBD2 TRBV5-1
CASSPSGRATGELFF TGTGCCAGCAGTCCAAGCGGGAGGGCCACCGGGGAGCTGTTTTTT TRBJ2-2 NA TRBD2 TRBV2
CASSPPGSHEQFF TGTGCCAGCTCACCTCCCGGGAGCCATGAGCAGTTCTTC TRBJ2-1 NA NA TRBV18
CASSEREGEAYEQYF TGTGCCAGCAGTGAGCGGGAGGGCGAAGCCTACGAGCAGTACTTC TRBJ2-7 few TRBD2 TRBV6-1
CASSQEKGTVSYNEQFF TGTGCCAGCAGCCAAGAAAAGGGGACTGTCTCCTACAATGAGCAGTTCTTC TRBJ2-1 NA NA TRBV4-2
CASSPWGDNEQFF TGCGCCAGCAGCCCGTGGGGGGACAATGAGCAGTTCTTC TRBJ2-1 NA NA TRBV5-1
CSGNDIPSYNEQFF TGCAGTGGCAACGACATCCCGAGCTACAATGAGCAGTTCTTC TRBJ2-1 NA NA TRBV29-1
CASSSRGELTEAFF TGCGCCAGCAGCTCCCGAGGGGAATTAACTGAAGCTTTCTTT TRBJ1-1 few NA TRBV5-1
CASSLATDNEKLFF TGTGCCAGCAGCTTAGCGACAGATAATGAAAAACTGTTTTTT TRBJ1-4 NA NA TRBV7-8
CASSEARSNQPQHF TGTGCCAGCAGTGAAGCGCGGAGCAATCAGCCCCAGCATTTT TRBJ1-5 NA NA TRBV2
CASSPTTPYTDTQYF TGTGCCAGCAGCCCTACTACTCCATACACAGATACGCAGTATTTT TRBJ2-3 NA NA TRBV28
CASSAQGKPYEQYF TGTGCCAGCAGTGCGCAGGGAAAACCCTACGAGCAGTACTTC TRBJ2-7 NA NA TRBV2
CASSYRLTVDTQYF TGTGCCAGCAGTTACAGACTCACAGTAGATACGCAGTATTTT TRBJ2-3 NA NA TRBV6-6
CASSSNGELFF TGTGCCAGCAGCTCGAACGGGGAGCTGTTTTTT TRBJ2-2 NA NA TRBV7-3
CASSVDLSGSGYEQYF TGTGCCAGCAGCGTAGACCTGAGCGGGAGTGGCTACGAGCAGTACTTC TRBJ2-7 NA TRBD2 TRBV9
CASSLTGSSNEQFF TGTGCCAGCAGCTTAACAGGGAGTTCCAATGAGCAGTTCTTC TRBJ2-1 NA NA TRBV7-8
CASSDRTGQASGNNEQFF TGTGCCAGCAGTGACCGGACAGGGCAGGCTAGCGGAAACAATGAGCAGTTCTTC TRBJ2-1 NA NA TRBV25-1
CASSSGQGAYGYTF TGTGCCAGCAGCTCGGGACAGGGGGCCTATGGCTACACCTTC TRBJ1-2 NA TRBD1 TRBV7-2
CATSGRGGDNQPQHF TGTGCCACCAGCGGCCGAGGGGGTGACAATCAGCCCCAGCATTTT TRBJ1-5 NA NA TRBV15
CASSLQGTSSKLFF TGTGCCAGCAGTCTGCAGGGTACAAGTTCAAAACTGTTTTTT TRBJ1-4 NA NA TRBV6-5
CASKDRELYF TGTGCCAGCAAAGACAGGGAGCTATACTTC TRBJ2-7 NA TRBD1 TRBV6-6
CASSIRSGANVLTF TGTGCCAGCAGCATAAGATCTGGGGCCAACGTCCTGACTTTC TRBJ2-6 few NA TRBV7-8
CASSFGAGELFF TGTGCCAGCAGCTTTGGTGCCGGGGAGCTGTTTTTT TRBJ2-2 NA NA TRBV11-3
CASSQGVGLAFF TGTGCCAGCAGCCAAGGCGTGGGATTAGCTTTCTTT TRBJ1-1 once NA TRBV4-2
CASSLTGGDTGELFF TGCGCCAGCAGCTTAACAGGGGGTGACACCGGGGAGCTGTTTTTT TRBJ2-2 NA TRBD1 TRBV5-1
CSAATGEDYGYTF TGCAGCGCTGCGACAGGGGAGGACTATGGCTACACCTTC TRBJ1-2 NA TRBD1 TRBV29-1
CASSPGASGSWDEQFF TGCGCCAGCAGCCCGGGGGCTAGCGGGAGTTGGGATGAGCAGTTCTTC TRBJ2-1 NA TRBD2 TRBV5-1
CASSLAEGVNTEAFF TGTGCCAGCAGCTTAGCGGAAGGGGTGAACACTGAAGCTTTCTTT TRBJ1-1 NA NA TRBV7-8
CSVAFGQVFEKLFF TGCAGCGTGGCTTTTGGCCAGGTTTTTGAAAAACTGTTTTTT TRBJ1-4 NA NA TRBV29-1
CASSLGVEGETQYF TGCGCCAGCAGCTTGGGAGTAGAGGGAGAGACCCAGTACTTC TRBJ2-5 NA NA TRBV5-1
CASSFGAGSIQYF TGTGCCAGCAGCTTTGGGGCAGGAAGCATTCAGTACTTC TRBJ2-4 NA NA TRBV11-2
CAISLGQHHNQPQHF TGTGCCATCAGCTTGGGACAGCACCACAATCAGCCCCAGCATTTT TRBJ1-5 NA TRBD1 TRBV10-3
CAWTDGINQPQHF TGTGCCTGGACGGACGGGATTAATCAGCCCCAGCATTTT TRBJ1-5 NA NA TRBV30